Listed below are T cell receptor beta chains from one sample, sequenced in a study of molecular identifiers for immune sequencing clone quantification. TCRdb itself ran the PCR reads through MiXCR, one entry per CDR3 protein. The sample lists roughly 86,000 distinct CDR3 sequences, over 15% occurring once. The sequenced material came from naive CD8+ T cells from blood, with Jurkat cell RNA spiked in. These receptors were collected from a human donor in good health. Some libraries in this study had Jurkat cell RNA spiked in. The CDR3 runs from the conserved cysteine through the conserved F or W. D genes are given only for firm matches. Some rows have no size entry. The others give once, few or many, or a class for an expanded clone.

D gene	V gene	clone size	CDR3 length	J gene	CDR3 protein	CDR3 DNA
TRBD2	TRBV5-1	many	16	TRBJ2-5	CASSRTSGEIQETQYF	TGCGCCAGCAGCAGAACTAGCGGAGAAATTCAAGAGACCCAGTACTTC
TRBD1	TRBV5-5	many	16	TRBJ2-5	CASSSGVGTGLETQYF	TGTGCCAGCAGCTCTGGGGTCGGGACAGGATTGGAGACCCAGTACTTC
NA	TRBV7-9	many	12	TRBJ1-1	CASSPLRTEAFF	TGTGCCAGCAGCCCGCTTCGCACTGAAGCTTTCTTT
NA	TRBV4-3	many	16	TRBJ1-2	CASSQEGRSTNYGYTF	TGCGCCAGCAGCCAAGAAGGGCGCAGCACTAACTATGGCTACACCTTC
NA	TRBV27	many	17	TRBJ1-6	CASSLEDGRSYNSPLHF	TGTGCCAGCAGTCTAGAAGACGGACGCTCCTATAATTCACCCCTCCACTTT
NA	TRBV19	many	16	TRBJ1-5	CASSPYSGGLHQPQHF	TGTGCCAGTAGTCCGTACTCTGGGGGACTACACCAGCCCCAGCATTTT
NA	TRBV7-2	many	14	TRBJ2-7	CASSLEVLSYEQYF	TGTGCCAGCAGCTTAGAGGTATTATCCTACGAGCAGTACTTC
NA	TRBV5-4	many	15	TRBJ2-7	CASSYGVAGTYEQYF	TGTGCCAGCAGCTATGGAGTGGCAGGGACCTACGAGCAGTACTTC
NA	TRBV29-1	many	15	TRBJ2-7	CSVEDMGGRPYEQYF	TGCAGCGTTGAAGATATGGGGGGGCGACCCTACGAGCAGTACTTC
NA	TRBV29-1	many	13	TRBJ1-3	CSVTGESGNTIYF	TGCAGCGTTACCGGGGAATCTGGAAACACCATATATTTT
TRBD1	TRBV19	few	14	TRBJ1-6	CASSMNRGYSPLHF	TGTGCCAGTAGTATGAACAGGGGGTATTCACCCCTCCACTTT
TRBD2	TRBV20-1	NA	16	TRBJ2-2	CSAEIAGNANTGELFF	TGCAGTGCGGAGATAGCGGGGAACGCGAACACCGGGGAGCTGTTTTTT
NA	TRBV2	many	15	TRBJ1-4	CASSEVPDPNEKLFF	TGTGCCAGCAGTGAAGTACCCGACCCTAATGAAAAACTGTTTTTT
TRBD1	TRBV28	many	14	TRBJ2-7	CASSPGQVNYEQYF	TGTGCCAGCAGCCCCGGACAGGTGAACTACGAGCAGTACTTC
NA	TRBV12-5	many	15	TRBJ2-1	CASDQADPSYNEQFF	TGTGCTAGTGATCAAGCGGACCCCTCCTACAATGAGCAGTTCTTC
NA	TRBV12-3/TRBV12-4	many	13	TRBJ1-1	CASSLGLFTEAFF	TGTGCCAGCAGTTTAGGTCTATTCACTGAAGCTTTCTTT
NA	TRBV9	many	16	TRBJ2-3	CASSVAVLSSTDTQYF	TGTGCCAGCAGCGTAGCTGTACTTTCTAGCACAGATACGCAGTATTTT
TRBD1	TRBV19	many	16	TRBJ2-7	CASSIDGTGDSYEQYF	TGTGCCAGTAGTATAGACGGGACAGGTGACTCCTACGAGCAGTACTTC
TRBD1	TRBV25-1	many	13	TRBJ1-4	CASSRQGPGELFF	TGTGCCAGCTCCCGACAGGGGCCGGGGGAACTGTTTTTT
NA	TRBV12-3/TRBV12-4	many	15	TRBJ1-1	CASSTDGGSGTEAFF	TGTGCCAGCAGTACAGACGGGGGCTCGGGAACTGAAGCTTTCTTT
NA	TRBV3-1	few	15	TRBJ2-5	CASSQASEAGETQYF	TGTGCCAGCAGCCAAGCTAGTGAAGCTGGAGAGACCCAGTACTTC
TRBD2	TRBV3-1	many	15	TRBJ2-7	CASSQDRGSGNEQYF	TGTGCCAGCAGCCAAGACCGGGGGAGCGGGAACGAGCAGTACTTC
TRBD1	TRBV20-1	NA	14	TRBJ2-7	CSADRPGQTYEQYF	TGCAGTGCCGACCGGCCGGGACAGACCTACGAGCAGTACTTC
TRBD1	TRBV7-9	many	17	TRBJ2-7	CASSSAGQGYYSYEQYF	TGTGCCAGCAGCTCTGCCGGACAGGGATACTACTCCTACGAGCAGTACTTC
TRBD1	TRBV27	NA	15	TRBJ2-1	CTSTWTGGLFNEQFF	TGTACCAGCACCTGGACAGGGGGTTTATTCAATGAGCAGTTCTTC
NA	TRBV6-1	many	13	TRBJ2-3	CASETAYTDTQYF	TGTGCCAGCGAGACGGCTTACACAGATACGCAGTATTTT
NA	TRBV7-2	many	14	TRBJ2-7	CASSPVGALNEQYF	TGTGCCAGCAGCCCTGTCGGGGCCCTAAACGAGCAGTACTTC
NA	TRBV14	many	14	TRBJ2-2	CASSPGPNTGELFF	TGTGCCAGCAGTCCCGGACCGAACACCGGGGAGCTGTTTTTT
TRBD1	TRBV6-2/TRBV6-3	many	14	TRBJ2-7	CASSPWTGVNEQYF	TGTGCCAGCAGTCCGTGGACAGGGGTCAACGAGCAGTACTTC
NA	TRBV7-9	few	15	TRBJ2-2	CASRALGQNTGELFF	TGTGCCAGCAGAGCGCTTGGCCAGAACACCGGGGAGCTGTTTTTT
NA	TRBV9	many	14	TRBJ2-7	CASSALAWGNEQYF	TGTGCCAGCAGCGCCCTAGCCTGGGGGAACGAGCAGTACTTC
NA	TRBV6-5	many	11	TRBJ2-1	CASTRSNEQFF	TGTGCCAGCACCAGGAGTAATGAGCAGTTCTTC
TRBD2	TRBV7-7	many	16	TRBJ2-1	CASSLGLAGAINEQFF	TGCGCTAGCAGCTTAGGACTAGCGGGAGCTATCAATGAGCAGTTCTTC
NA	TRBV6-6	many	16	TRBJ2-1	CASSYTQAGRRNEQFF	TGTGCCAGCAGTTACACACAGGCAGGTCGGCGGAATGAGCAGTTCTTC
TRBD2	TRBV9	many	18	TRBJ2-3	CASSVGGVGTSYADTQYF	TGTGCCAGCAGCGTAGGAGGCGTGGGGACTAGCTATGCAGATACGCAGTATTTT
NA	TRBV30	few	14	TRBJ2-7	CAWGGGTDSGRQYF	TGTGCCTGGGGTGGGGGGACAGACTCCGGACGGCAGTACTTC
NA	TRBV29-1	many	12	TRBJ1-3	CSGQFTGNTIYF	TGCAGCGGCCAATTTACTGGAAACACCATATATTTT
NA	TRBV4-1	many	16	TRBJ2-7	CASSQGGGHPSYEQYF	TGCGCCAGCAGCCAGGGAGGGGGACATCCGTCCTACGAGCAGTACTTC
TRBD1	TRBV29-1	many	12	TRBJ1-1	CSVDRGGPEAFF	TGCAGCGTCGACAGGGGAGGACCTGAAGCTTTCTTT
TRBD1	TRBV12-3/TRBV12-4	once	14	TRBJ1-1	CASSSTGGQTEAFF	TGTGCCAGCAGTTCGACAGGGGGACAAACTGAAGCTTTCTTT
NA	TRBV5-8	many	13	TRBJ2-7	CASSLGVGDEQYF	TGTGCCAGCAGCTTGGGGGTCGGAGACGAGCAGTACTTC
NA	TRBV4-3	many	16	TRBJ1-5	CASSQDWVQNNQPLHF	TGCGCCAGCAGCCAAGATTGGGTACAGAACAATCAGCCCCTGCATTTT
NA	TRBV5-1	many	15	TRBJ1-1	CASSLGGAAYTEAFF	TGCGCCAGCAGCTTGGGAGGGGCCGCGTACACTGAAGCTTTCTTT
TRBD2	TRBV6-2/TRBV6-3	many	15	TRBJ2-5	CASLAGARDPETQYF	TGTGCCAGCCTAGCGGGGGCAAGGGATCCAGAGACCCAGTACTTC
NA	TRBV7-6	many	18	TRBJ1-3	CASSLAAAGTSSGNTIYF	TGTGCCAGCAGCTTAGCCGCGGCAGGGACAAGCTCTGGAAACACCATATATTTT
TRBD1	TRBV10-2	many	14	TRBJ2-7	CASSPRTGGSEQYF	TGCGCCAGCAGCCCTAGAACAGGGGGCTCCGAGCAGTACTTC
TRBD1	TRBV20-1	many	15	TRBJ2-5	CSATEGQGAQETQYF	TGCAGTGCCACAGAAGGACAGGGCGCTCAAGAGACCCAGTACTTC
TRBD2	TRBV18	many	16	TRBJ2-2	CASSPPGGKNTGELFF	TGTGCCAGCTCACCCCCGGGAGGGAAGAACACCGGGGAGCTGTTTTTT
TRBD1	TRBV7-6	many	15	TRBJ2-5	CASSPWPGQGETQYF	TGTGCCAGCAGCCCCTGGCCGGGACAGGGGGAGACCCAGTACTTC
TRBD1	TRBV11-2	many	17	TRBJ2-7	CASSSLTGTGGLHEQYF	TGTGCCAGCAGCTCCTTAACCGGGACAGGGGGCCTCCACGAGCAGTACTTC
TRBD1	TRBV5-1	many	16	TRBJ1-6	CASSLGWTGKLSPLHF	TGCGCCAGCAGCTTGGGTTGGACAGGGAAACTTTCACCCCTCCACTTT
NA	TRBV5-1	many	13	TRBJ2-7	CASSLTDHYEQYF	TGCGCCAGCAGCTTGACAGATCATTACGAGCAGTACTTC
TRBD1	TRBV19	NA	14	TRBJ2-7	CASSTPGQGYEQYF	TGTGCCAGTAGTACACCGGGACAGGGTTACGAGCAGTACTTC